The next 24 T cell receptor beta chains were all read from a single sample in a study of CD8 T cells in ankylosing spondylitis. Their antigens are not known. TCRdb reanalysed the 5' RACE reads using MiXCR and keeps one entry per CDR3 protein. The sample has a few hundred thousand distinct CDR3 sequences; approximately 8.2% are singletons. Study-level results: A motif in TCR beta, a set of 8 or 9 highly homologous variants, appeared characteristic of ankylosing spondylitis blood.

Sample: blood, either unsorted or a sorted T cell fraction (not recorded which). These receptors originate from a male donor with ankylosing spondylitis.

V is TRBV25-1 and J is TRBJ2-1; no clear D. Germline CDR1 reads MGHDK; CDR2 reads SYGVNS. The CDR3 has 12 residues. Trimming removed 3 bases at V and 6 bases at J, with 6 bases between. CDR3 loop: CASSDWPNEQFF. The CDR3 bases are TGTGCCAGCAGTGATTGGCCCAATGAGCAGTTCTTC. Using reference TRBV25-1 and TRBJ2-1 for the parts outside the CDR3, the full variable domain is EADIYQTPRYLVIGTGKKITLECSQTMGHDKMYWYQQDPGMELHLIHYSYGVNSTEKGDLSSESTVSRIRTEHFPLTLESARPSHTSQYLCASSDWPNEQFFGPGTRLTVL.

There are many counts of this clonotype. V gene TRBV27 combines with J gene TRBJ2-7, with D perhaps matching TRBD1 (6 bases). This CDR3 has 16 amino acids. Looked up from germline, CDR1 is MNHEY and CDR2 is SMNVEV (reference sequence). Trimming pared 3 bases from V and 0 bases from J, leaving 15 bases between. CDR3 DNA: TGTGCCAGCAGTTTGACATACAGGGACCCCTCCTACGAGCAGTACTTC. It encodes CASSLTYRDPSYEQYF.

The chain has TRBV7-9 and TRBJ1-6, with no clear D. This CDR3 is 14 amino acids long. Looked up from germline, CDR1 is SEHNR and CDR2 is FQNEAQ (reference sequence). The V gene lost 3 bases and the J gene lost 9 bases, with 12 bases spanning the gap. The CDR3 DNA sequence: TGTGCCAGCAGCTTGATAATGTGGGGTTCACCCCTCCACTTT. It codes for CASSLIMWGSPLHF.

This clonotype showed up many times. The chain couples TRBV20-1 to TRBJ2-7, with D unresolved. The CDR3 loop spans 11 amino acids. Per germline, CDR1 DFQATT and CDR2 SNEGSKA (reference sequence). With 2 bases removed from V and 5 bases from J, the gap between germline ends came to 7 bases. CDR3 DNA sequence: TGCAGTGCTAGACCTAGGGACGAGCAGTACTTC. Protein sequence: CSARPRDEQYF.

CDR3 nucleotide sequence: TGCGCCAGCAGCGCCCGACCCCACTATGGCTACACCTTC. Its translation: CASSARPHYGYTF. The chain uses TRBV5-1 and TRBJ1-2; D not certain. CDR1 and CDR2 (germline): SGHRS, YFSETQ. The V end lost 4 bases, the J end lost 3 bases, and 10 bases lay between the germline ends. There are 13 residues in the CDR3.

CDR3 DNA sequence: TGTGCCAGCAGTTCAAGGCAGACGGGACTTGATTACTACGAGCAGTACTTC. It encodes CASSSRQTGLDYYEQYF. V and J are TRBV6-2 or TRBV6-3 and TRBJ2-7; the D gene is possibly TRBD2 (6 bases). The germline V gene has CDR1 MNHEY and CDR2 SVGEGT. Trimming took off 4 bases at V and 3 bases at J, with 22 bases between the two ends. This CDR3 contains 17 residues.

CDR3: CASSQDWGGTGELFF. The CDR3 DNA reads TGTGCCAGCAGCCAGGACTGGGGTGGCACCGGGGAGCTGTTTTTT. The chain recombines TRBV7-9 with TRBJ2-2, with D maybe TRBD2 (5 bases). CDR3 size: 15 residues. Trimming took 5 bases from V and 4 from J, leaving 14 bases between them. Germline values: CDR1 SEHNR, CDR2 FQNEAQ (reference sequence).

This clonotype was counted between two and nine times. V gene TRBV27 combines with J gene TRBJ1-1, with 7 bases that match TRBD1. After removal of 5 bases from V and 3 bases from J, the junction contained 15 bases not matched to a gene. CDR1 and CDR2 from the germline V gene are MNHEY and SMNVEV (reference sequence). This CDR3 comprises 17 residues. Here the CDR3 reads CASSTLGGGEVYTEAFF. DNA of the CDR3: TGTGCCAGCAGTACCCTGGGAGGGGGCGAGGTCTACACTGAAGCTTTCTTT.

In regard to this clonotype: A read error may explain this, as a much larger clone is one base away. Without the conserved terminal phenylalanine or tryptophan, this CDR3 likely stems from a read error. The genes are TRBV3-1 and TRBJ2-7; TRBD1 aligns across 7 bases. The length of the CDR3 is 12 residues. Germline trimming cut 3 bases from V and 6 bases from J; bases unmatched to any gene: 2. Germline CDR1 LGHDT, CDR2 YNNKEL (reference sequence). The CDR3 DNA reads TGTGCCAGCAGCCAGACAGGGAGCGAGCAGTACCTC. This encodes CASSQTGSEQYL.

This chain connects TRBV7-9 to TRBJ2-1; 14 bases fit TRBD2. There are 15 residues in the CDR3. The germline V gene has CDR1 SEHNR and CDR2 FQNEAQ (reference sequence). V shed 3 bases, J shed 9 bases, and the junction held 4 bases outside the gene matches. CDR3 sequence (DNA): TGTGCCAGCAGCTTGACTAGCGGGAGGGGAACTGAGCAGTTCTTC. Amino acid sequence: CASSLTSGRGTEQFF.

This chain joins TRBV5-1 and TRBJ1-4; D is undetermined. The V gene's germline CDR1 is SGHRS and CDR2 YFSETQ. The V and J ends lost 4 bases and 4 bases respectively, with 20 bases between them. The CDR3 has 17 residues. Here the CDR3 reads CASSPTMSGGINEKLFF. Written as DNA, the CDR3 is TGCGCCAGCAGCCCCACAATGAGTGGCGGTATTAATGAAAAACTGTTTTTT.

J is TRBJ2-6 and V is TRBV6-1; D remains unclear. The CDR3 has 14 amino acids. Trimming stripped 6 bases from V and 4 bases from J, with 10 bases between. CDR1 is MNHNS and CDR2 is SASEGT in the germline V gene. CDR3 sequence (DNA): TGTGCCAGCAGACGGGCACCCGGGGCCAACGTCCTGACTTTC. Translation: CASRRAPGANVLTF.

The sample holds many counts of this clonotype. This chain connects TRBV12-3 or TRBV12-4 to TRBJ2-7; 9 nucleotides match TRBD1. The V and J ends lost 3 bases and 7 bases, in that order; junction bases with no gene match: 7. The CDR3 has 14 amino acids. The CDR3, as DNA: TGTGCCAGCAGTTTGACAGGGGGGGTGATAGAGCAGTACTTC. Translation: CASSLTGGVIEQYF.

The V call is TRBV28, the J call TRBJ1-5, with D hard to call. Per germline, CDR1 MDHEN and CDR2 SYDVKM. This CDR3 region has 12 residues. The ends were cut back, 6 bases at V and 5 bases at J, with 8 bases in the middle. As DNA, the CDR3 is TGTGCCAGCAGGGTCGGGGATCAGCCCCAGCATTTT. Its protein is CASRVGDQPQHF.

The V call is TRBV7-9, the J call TRBJ2-7; no firm D call. The V and J ends lost 0 bases and 3 bases respectively, with 9 bases between them. The CDR3 consists of 14 residues. Germline CDR1 reads SEHNR; CDR2 reads FQNEAQ (reference sequence). The CDR3 region has the DNA TGTGCCAGCAGCTTAGCGTTAGGCGACTACGAGCAGTACTTC. Protein sequence: CASSLALGDYEQYF.

This clonotype has just a few counts. The chain carries TRBV18 and TRBJ1-5; D is unclear. Trimming shortened V by 6 bases and J by 8 bases, and 17 bases separated the two germline ends. Looked up from germline, CDR1 is KGHSH and CDR2 is LQKENI. This CDR3 contains 14 residues. As DNA, the CDR3 is TGTGCCAGCTCTCTGGACCGGAGAGAGGAGCCCCAGCATTTT. It encodes CASSLDRREEPQHF. The variable domain in full, with the rest retrieved from reference TRBV18 and TRBJ1-5, is NAGVMQNPRHLVRRRGQEARLRCSPMKGHSHVYWYRQLPEEGLKFMVYLQKENIIDESGMPKERFSAEFPKEGPSILRIQQVVRGDSAAYFCASSLDRREEPQHFGDGTRLSIL.

This clonotype was recorded a few times. The chain employs TRBV4-1 and TRBJ2-2, with 7 bases fitting TRBD2. The CDR3 runs 13 residues. J lost 6 bases, V lost 7 bases, and 5 bases had no gene match. The germline CDR1 and CDR2 sequences are MGHRA and YSYEKL. The CDR3 DNA follows: TGCGCCAGCACCCCGCGGGGGTCCGGGGAGCTGTTTTTT. Amino acid sequence: CASTPRGSGELFF.

J is TRBJ1-5 and V is TRBV5-1, with TRBD1 matching over 9 bases. This CDR3 region has 16 residues. Germline CDR1 and CDR2: SGHRS and YFSETQ. The trim removed 5 bases at V and 4 bases at J, leaving 10 bases unmatched. The DNA of the CDR3 is TGCGCCAGCAGGCCCGGGACAGGGCCTCCTAATCAGCCCCAGCATTTT. Translating it yields CASRPGTGPPNQPQHF.

This clonotype was recorded a few times. An end of the junction differs from the germline gene, which may be a read error. The genes are TRBV5-6 and TRBJ2-7; 8 positions match TRBD1. This CDR3 is built from 17 residues. CDR1 is SGHDT, CDR2 YYEEEE, per germline. This chain's CDR3 is CASSHGQGPHGSYEQYF. In DNA form, the CDR3 reads TGTGCTAGCAGCCATGGACAGGGCCCCCATGGGTCCTACGAGCAGTACTTC.

This clonotype was observed at least ten times. V and J are TRBV28 and TRBJ2-7; a possible D gene is TRBD1 (6 bases). Germline values: CDR1 MDHEN, CDR2 SYDVKM. The CDR3 has 13 amino acids. V gave up 7 bases and J gave up 0 bases, with 10 bases separating them. The CDR3 reads CASKQGISYEQYF. DNA of the CDR3: TGTGCCAGCAAACAGGGAATCTCCTACGAGCAGTACTTC. Using reference TRBV28 and TRBJ2-7 for the parts outside the CDR3, the full variable domain is DVKVTQSSRYLVKRTGEKVFLECVQDMDHENMFWYRQDPGLGLRLIYFSYDVKMKEKGDIPEGYSVSREKKERFSLILESASTNQTSMYLCASKQGISYEQYFGPGTRLTVT.

This clonotype was observed at least ten times. The chain joins TRBV5-1 to TRBJ2-1, with D tentatively TRBD1 (6 bases). V was clipped by 4 bases and J by 6 bases, with 17 bases between them. The V gene's germline CDR1 is SGHRS and CDR2 YFSETQ. The CDR3 contains 15 residues. CDR3 nucleotide sequence: TGCGCCAGCAGCCAACAGGGCCCCCTCTCCAATGAGCAGTTCTTC. Translation gives CASSQQGPLSNEQFF.

This clonotype was recorded a few times. The chain is built from TRBV2 and TRBJ1-2, with a possible D match to TRBD1 (6 bases). Trimming pared 2 bases from V and 4 bases from J, leaving 11 bases between. Germline CDR1 reads SNHLY; CDR2 reads FYNNEI. The CDR3 is 14 residues long. The CDR3 is CASSEQGPVYGYTF. The DNA for the CDR3 is TGTGCCAGCAGTGAACAGGGGCCGGTCTATGGCTACACCTTC.

This clonotype was seen many times. This chain joins TRBV24-1 and TRBJ2-3; 9 bases are a match to TRBD2. Germline loops: CDR1 KGHDR, CDR2 SFDVKD. Trimming at V came to 9 bases and at J to 3 bases, leaving 12 bases not matched to a gene. This CDR3 region has 16 residues. The CDR3 loop reads CATSGGRALGTDTQYF. The DNA of the CDR3 is TGTGCCACCTCTGGCGGGAGGGCCCTCGGTACAGATACGCAGTATTTT.

This clonotype was seen repeatedly, ten times or more. The chain couples TRBV7-8 to TRBJ2-1; no definite D call. From germline, CDR1 is SGHVS and CDR2 FQNEAQ. CDR3 length: 12 residues. Deletions cut 6 bases from V and 7 bases from J, with 10 bases between. This CDR3 reads CASRPGYNEQFF. As DNA, the CDR3 is TGTGCCAGCAGACCGGGTTATAATGAGCAGTTCTTC.